The clone carrying this T cell receptor beta chain was seen more than once but under ten times. This sample is drawn from a study of blood T cells in healthy people across ages. V was trimmed by 6 bases and J by 2 bases, leaving 18 bases between them. The length of the CDR3 is 16 residues. Germline V CDR1 and CDR2: MNHEY, SMNVEV (reference sequence). Isolating PBMCs gave at least 6.5 million of these cells per sample. Alongside a J-beta primer mix, a sample-barcoded 5' primer served in a second PCR lasting roughly 6 to 12 cycles. In TCRdb, the 5' RACE reads were re-called with MiXCR into one record per CDR3 protein. The data hold approximately 1,700,000 distinct CDR3 sequences, with more than 35% observed a single time.

Sequencing used blood. The receptor's source is a human donor in good health. V gene TRBV27 combines with J gene TRBJ2-3; D is possibly TRBD1 or TRBD2 (6 bases each). The DNA of the CDR3 is TGTGCCAGCAGACTCGTGGGGGCGGGAAACACAGATACGCAGTATTTT. Its translation: CASRLVGAGNTDTQYF.